Shown below are 32 T cell receptor beta chains from a single sample sequenced in a study of T cell responses to AZD1222 COVID-19 vaccine. Data came from immunoSEQ multiplex PCR; TCRdb stores just in-frame clones and leaves some out. The table shows 140,000 to 150,000 clones, with around 83% occurring only once. Source: peripheral blood, taken on day 0 of MenACWY control vaccination. These TCRs come from an adult in good health.

The chain carries TRBV3-1 (or the pseudogene TRBV3-2) and TRBJ1-6; D possibly corresponds to TRBD1 (5 bases). The CDR3 has 14 residues. Germline CDR1 is LGHDT and CDR2 is YNNKEL (reference sequence). V was pared by 1 base and J by 11 bases, with 12 bases between. CDR3 bases: TGTGCCAGCAGCCAAGGCAGGAGAGGGGCACCCCTCCACTTT. Translated, it gives CASSQGRRGAPLHF.

This clone was picked up one time. This chain uses TRBV14 with TRBJ2-1; 8 bases are shared with TRBD2. The V and J ends lost 8 bases and 14 bases, in that order; junction bases with no gene match: 14. The CDR3 spans 13 residues. From germline, CDR1 is SGHDN and CDR2 FVKESK. The CDR3 nucleotides read TGTGCCAGCTCTGGGGCGATTAGCGGGGTGGAGTTCTTC. It encodes CASSGAISGVEFF. The full variable domain, with the rest looked up from reference TRBV14 and TRBJ2-1, is EAGVTQFPSHSVIEKGQTVTLRCDPISGHDNLYWYRRVMGKEIKFLLHFVKESKQDESGMPNNRFLAERTGGTYSTLKVQPAELEDSGVYFCASSGAISGVEFFGPGTRLTVL.

J is TRBJ1-4 and V is TRBV18; D remains unclear. The CDR3 runs 17 residues. Trimming cost V 5 bases and J 4 bases, with 20 bases left between them. Germline V gene sequence: CDR1 KGHSH, CDR2 LQKENI. CDR3 nucleotide sequence: TGTGCCAGCTCAGCCCAGACTTTGGGCCGGGATAATGAAAAACTGTTTTTT. It encodes CASSAQTLGRDNEKLFF.

V usage is TRBV5-1 and J usage is TRBJ2-5; the match to TRBD1 covers 8 bases. This CDR3 is 15 amino acids long. With 0 bases clipped from V and 6 bases from J, the junction kept 7 bases outside the gene matches. CDR1 and CDR2 from the germline V gene are SGHRS and YFSETQ. In DNA form, the CDR3 reads TGCGCCAGCAGCTTGGACCCAGGGGGCTCTAAGACCCAGTACTTC. It specifies CASSLDPGGSKTQYF.

This chain links TRBV7-2 with TRBJ2-4, with 7 bases matching TRBD2. V shed 5 bases, J shed 0 bases, and the junction held 4 bases outside the gene matches. Germline values: CDR1 SGHTA, CDR2 FQGNSA. The CDR3 spans 15 residues. This chain's CDR3 is CASSPGGLAKNIQYF. CDR3 sequence (DNA): TGTGCCAGCAGCCCGGGGGGACTAGCCAAAAACATTCAGTACTTC.

This chain joins TRBV19 and TRBJ1-2; no definite D call. CDR3 length equals 14 residues. Looked up from germline, CDR1 is LNHDA and CDR2 is SQIVND (reference sequence). With 3 bases removed from V and 0 bases from J, the gap between germline ends came to 8 bases. CDR3 sequence: CASSISGTNYGYTF. CDR3 sequence (DNA): TGTGCCAGTAGTATCTCCGGAACTAACTATGGCTACACCTTC.

The rearrangement links TRBV19 to TRBJ1-1; no clear D gene. Trimming removed 1 base from V and 10 bases from J, with 16 bases in between. The CDR3 spans 14 residues. Per the germline V gene, CDR1 is LNHDA and CDR2 is SQIVND (reference sequence). Written as DNA, the CDR3 is TGTGCCAGTAGTATAGGTGGAGGACTCCTGGGAGCTTTCTTT. Its translation is CASSIGGGLLGAFF.

This chain connects TRBV7-2 to TRBJ1-6; D perhaps matches TRBD1 (6 bases). The germline V gene has CDR1 SGHTA and CDR2 FQGNSA. This CDR3 spans 13 amino acids. Deletions cut 5 bases from V and 11 bases from J, with 13 bases between. In nucleotides, the CDR3 is TGTGCCAGCAGCAGCCACAGGGAGCCACCCCTCCACTTT. The encoded protein is CASSSHREPPLHF.

This chain joins TRBV6-5 and TRBJ1-1; TRBD1 agrees at 7 bases. The CDR3 is made up of 11 amino acids. The germline CDR1 and CDR2 sequences are MNHEY and SVGAGI. Trimming cost V 6 bases and J 8 bases; bases outside gene matches: 3. CDR3 residues: CASSWDREAFF. As DNA, the CDR3 is TGTGCCAGCAGCTGGGACAGAGAAGCTTTCTTT.

The chain recombines TRBV6-5 with TRBJ2-2; D gene ambiguous. The ends were cut back, 10 bases at V and 1 base at J, with 10 bases in the middle. The CDR3 is made up of 13 amino acids. CDR1 is MNHEY and CDR2 is SVGAGI in the germline V gene. In DNA form, the CDR3 reads TGTGCCACATATCTAGTGAACACCGGGGAGCTGTTTTTT. Amino acid sequence: CATYLVNTGELFF.

In this sample, this clone turned up once. The rearrangement links TRBV2 to TRBJ2-7; D ambiguous. The germline CDR1 and CDR2 sequences are SNHLY and FYNNEI. The CDR3 runs 15 residues. Trimming took 7 bases from V and 2 from J, leaving 18 bases between them. The CDR3 nucleotides read TGTGCCAGCACGAGTAGAACGGAATCTCCCTACGAGCAGTACTTC. It specifies CASTSRTESPYEQYF.

The chain couples TRBV4-2 to TRBJ2-1; TRBD2 matches at 13 bases. CDR1 is LGHNA and CDR2 is YNFKEQ in the germline V gene. J was trimmed by 0 bases and V by 3 bases; bases with no gene match: 11. CDR3 length: 20 residues. The CDR3 region is CASSHRLAGGAAYSYNEQFF. As DNA, the CDR3 is TGTGCCAGCAGCCATCGACTAGCGGGGGGCGCCGCATACTCCTACAATGAGCAGTTCTTC.

V usage is TRBV10-3 and J usage is TRBJ1-2; D perhaps matches TRBD1 (6 bases). CDR1 is ENHRY and CDR2 is SYGVKD in the germline V gene. Trimming removed 2 bases from V and 4 bases from J, with 14 bases in between. This CDR3 region has 15 residues. Here the CDR3 DNA reads TGTGCCATCAGTGAGGGTCGGGGGCTGAGCTATGGCTACACCTTC. Translation: CAISEGRGLSYGYTF.

V gene TRBV12-3 or TRBV12-4 combines with J gene TRBJ2-5; D unresolved. This CDR3 is 13 amino acids long. V was shortened by 3 bases and J by 5 bases, with 10 bases between the two germline ends. The CDR3 bases are TGTGCCAGCAGTTTCAGAGCTAAGGAGACCCAGTACTTC. Its translation is CASSFRAKETQYF.

The chain combines TRBV19 with TRBJ2-6; 8 bases agree with TRBD1. The CDR3 extends over 16 amino acids. V was clipped by 5 bases and J by 3 bases; unmatched bases: 6. CDR1 is LNHDA, CDR2 SQIVND, per germline (reference sequence). The CDR3 reads CASSRQGAGGANVLTF. The CDR3 DNA is TGTGCCAGTAGTCGGCAGGGGGCAGGTGGGGCCAACGTCCTGACTTTC.

The chain uses TRBV10-2 and TRBJ1-4; D gene unclear. The length of the CDR3 is 13 residues. V dropped 2 bases and J dropped 3 bases, with 4 bases sitting between them. Germline-derived CDR1 and CDR2 are WSHSY and SAAADI. The CDR3 is CASSEPPNEKLFF. The CDR3 DNA follows: TGCGCCAGCAGTGAGCCCCCTAATGAAAAACTGTTTTTT.

This clone has a single count. This rearrangement joins TRBV3-1 (or the pseudogene TRBV3-2) to TRBJ1-5; possibly TRBD1 for D (5 bases). This CDR3 is built from 14 residues. The V end lost 2 bases, the J end lost 6 bases, and 11 bases lay between the germline ends. The germline CDR1 and CDR2 sequences are LGHDT and YNNKEL (reference sequence). The CDR3 protein is CASSQRGLGQPQHF. DNA for the CDR3: TGTGCCAGCAGCCAAAGGGGCTTAGGTCAGCCCCAGCATTTT.

V and J are TRBV6-2 or TRBV6-3 and TRBJ2-7, with D perhaps matching TRBD2 (5 bases). This CDR3 contains 15 residues. V was trimmed by 3 bases and J by 0 bases, leaving 12 bases between them. Germline V gene lookup returns CDR1 MNHEY and CDR2 SVGEGT. The CDR3, as DNA: TGTGCCAGCAGTTATCGCCGGGGAGTCTCCTACGAGCAGTACTTC. Protein product: CASSYRRGVSYEQYF.

This clone was picked up a small number of times. This chain joins TRBV2 and TRBJ1-2; 7 bases agree with TRBD1. The germline V gene has CDR1 SNHLY and CDR2 FYNNEI. Unmatched junction bases numbered 7, after V lost 6 bases and J lost 9 bases. The length of the CDR3 is 12 residues. The chain's CDR3 is CASREDRSRYTF. The CDR3 nucleotides read TGTGCCAGCAGAGAGGACAGGTCGCGCTACACCTTC.

Here the CDR3 DNA reads TGTGCCAGCTCACCTGGCTACGAGCAGTACGTC. Translation: CASSPGYEQYV. The gene calls are TRBV18 and TRBJ2-7; D remains ambiguous. Trimming left V 3 bases short and J 3 bases short, with 3 bases between. CDR3 size: 11 residues. Germline V gives CDR1 KGHSH, CDR2 LQKENI.

This clone was recorded only once. This chain's CDR3 is CASSLDGGLNEKLFF. The CDR3 coding sequence is TGTGCCAGCAGCCTAGACGGGGGGTTAAATGAAAAACTGTTTTTT. The genes are TRBV9 and TRBJ1-4; TRBD1 is a possible D gene (5 bases). Germline assignment: CDR1 SGDLS and CDR2 YYNGEE. Trimming took 4 bases from V and 5 from J, leaving 15 bases between them. The CDR3 runs to 15 residues.

The chain has TRBV7-3 and TRBJ2-2; 7 positions agree with TRBD2. The CDR3 is 16 residues long. The germline CDR1 and CDR2 sequences are SGHTA and FQGTGA. With 5 bases clipped from V and 0 bases from J, the junction kept 6 bases outside the gene matches. The CDR3 region has the DNA TGTGCCAGCAGCGTCTCTAGCGGCACGAACACCGGGGAGCTGTTTTTT. Its protein is CASSVSSGTNTGELFF.

This rearrangement joins TRBV5-1 to TRBJ2-3; the D gene could be TRBD1 or TRBD2 (5 bases each). The V gene's germline CDR1 is SGHRS and CDR2 YFSETQ. The CDR3 loop spans 15 amino acids. V lost 0 bases and J lost 4, with 12 bases in between. CDR3 bases: TGCGCCAGCAGCTTGGAGGGGATGGACTCAGATACGCAGTATTTT. It codes for CASSLEGMDSDTQYF.

This CDR3 reads CASSDFGELFF. DNA of the CDR3: TGTGCCAGCAGTGACTTCGGGGAGCTGTTTTTT. The chain recombines TRBV25-1 with TRBJ2-2; D not resolved. The CDR3 extends over 11 amino acids. Germline CDR1 and CDR2: MGHDK and SYGVNS. The V end was cut by 3 bases, the J end by 7 bases, with 3 bases between.

With regard to this clone: At the DNA level, this CDR3 is encoded by other sequences in the same sample as well. The V and J genes are TRBV2 and TRBJ1-5; D remains unclear. Trimming removed 4 bases at V and 1 base at J, with 5 bases between. This CDR3 contains 13 residues. In germline, CDR1 is SNHLY, CDR2 FYNNEI. The CDR3 is CASSAESNQPQHF. For the CDR3, the DNA is TGTGCCAGCAGTGCTGAGAGCAATCAGCCCCAGCATTTT.

This clone was counted a few times. The rearrangement joins TRBV9 to TRBJ2-3; 7 positions agree with TRBD2. The CDR3 has 14 amino acids. Germline CDR1 is SGDLS and CDR2 is YYNGEE. J lost 4 bases, V lost 4 bases, and 6 bases had no gene match. The DNA of the CDR3 is TGTGCCAGCAGCACGAGCGGGGCCGCAGATACGCAGTATTTT. Its protein is CASSTSGAADTQYF.

This chain connects TRBV28 to TRBJ1-2; D uncertain. The CDR3 sequence is 13 residues long. The germline V gene has CDR1 MDHEN and CDR2 SYDVKM. The V end was cut by 2 bases, the J end by 7 bases, with 11 bases between. The CDR3 reads CASSLRSGIGYTF. The CDR3 DNA sequence: TGTGCCAGCAGTTTAAGGTCCGGGATTGGCTACACCTTC.

This clone showed up just a few times. The V gene is TRBV19, the J gene TRBJ2-3, with D hard to call. CDR3 length equals 14 residues. Germline values: CDR1 LNHDA, CDR2 SQIVND (reference sequence). Trimming pared 10 bases from V and 0 bases from J, leaving 14 bases between. The chain's CDR3 is CATTDGSSTDTQYF. In nucleotides, the CDR3 is TGTGCCACCACGGACGGTTCTAGCACAGATACGCAGTATTTT. The full variable domain, in which reference TRBV19 and TRBJ2-3 provide the parts outside the CDR3, is DGGITQSPKYLFRKEGQNVTLSCEQNLNHDAMYWYRQDPGQGLRLIYYSQIVNDFQKGDIAEGYSVSREKKESFPLTVTSAQKNPTAFYLCATTDGSSTDTQYFGPGTRLTVL.

A few counts support this clone. The rearrangement uses TRBV6-1 and TRBJ2-7; TRBD2 aligns across 7 bases. Germline V gene lookup returns CDR1 MNHNS and CDR2 SASEGT. CDR3 length equals 14 residues. J gave up 7 bases and V 0 bases, and 6 bases lay outside the gene matches. The CDR3 reads CASSEALGGGEQYV. The CDR3 region has the DNA TGTGCCAGCAGTGAAGCGCTTGGGGGGGGAGAGCAGTACGTC.

The rearrangement joins TRBV5-8 to TRBJ2-7; 7 nucleotides agree with TRBD2. The CDR3 sequence is 16 residues long. The V gene's germline CDR1 is SGHTS and CDR2 YDEGEE. Trimming at V came to 1 base and at J to 5 bases, leaving 12 bases not matched to a gene. CDR3 in DNA: TGTGCCAGCAGCTTGCGGTGGGACGGGGGGAGGAACGAGCAGTACTTC. It encodes CASSLRWDGGRNEQYF.

This rearrangement joins TRBV6-6 to TRBJ1-5; 9 positions agree with TRBD1. The CDR3 has 20 amino acids. Per germline, CDR1 MNHNY and CDR2 SVGAGI (reference sequence). V was clipped by 5 bases and J by 0 bases; unmatched bases: 17. The CDR3 DNA sequence: TGTGCCAGCAGTCCCGGGACAGGGACGGTGGGCCTTTATAGCAATCAGCCCCAGCATTTT. Its protein is CASSPGTGTVGLYSNQPQHF.

V is TRBV25-1 and J is TRBJ2-7, with unresolved D. The CDR3 extends over 13 amino acids. Germline CDR1 reads MGHDK; CDR2 reads SYGVNS. V shed 4 bases and J shed 0 bases, with 7 bases lying between them. Written as DNA, the CDR3 is TGTGCCAGCAGTGGAACAATCTCCTACGAGCAGTACTTC. As protein: CASSGTISYEQYF.